Shown below are 2 T cell receptor beta chains from a single sample sequenced in a study of CD8 T cells in ankylosing spondylitis. MiXCR, applied by TCRdb to the 5' RACE reads, yields one record per CDR3 protein. The table includes tens of thousands of distinct CDR3 sequences, 6% detected once. The sample was blood, either unsorted or a sorted T cell fraction (not recorded which). The origin of the receptors is a male donor with ankylosing spondylitis or in good health (not recorded which).

This clonotype was recorded at least ten times. The chain is built from TRBV29-1 and TRBJ2-5, with 8 bases lining up with TRBD2. Trimming cost V 6 bases and J 2 bases; bases outside gene matches: 11. This CDR3 has 15 amino acids. Germline V gene lookup returns CDR1 SQVTM and CDR2 ANQGSEA. CDR3 loop: CSVPRGGGSQETQYF. CDR3 nucleotide sequence: TGCAGCGTCCCTCGGGGGGGGGGTTCGCAAGAGACCCAGTACTTC.

This clonotype was detected many times. The chain has TRBV20-1 and TRBJ1-5; maybe TRBD1 (6 bases). Trimming left V 0 bases short and J 3 bases short, with 24 bases between. The CDR3 sequence is 19 residues long. Per germline, CDR1 DFQATT and CDR2 SNEGSKA (reference sequence). This CDR3 reads CSARDLYSRGGANNQPQHF. CDR3 DNA: TGCAGTGCTAGAGATTTGTATTCGAGGGGGGGCGCGAACAATCAGCCCCAGCATTTT.